This entry lists 23 T cell receptor beta chains sequenced from one sample in a study of cytomegalovirus exposure and HLA in healthy donors. PCR primers comprised 60 Vbeta and 13 Jbeta primers. Sequenced by immunoSEQ multiplex PCR; TCRdb stores in-frame clones only, minus some. The repertoire holds about 160,000 clones, with about 64% as singletons. The sample comprised PBMCs. The receptor set was obtained from a woman between 55 and 75 years old in good health and CMV-seropositive.

The chain couples TRBV4-2 to TRBJ1-2; D uncertain. Germline V gene sequence: CDR1 LGHNA, CDR2 YNFKEQ. The CDR3 is 12 amino acids. V was shortened by 3 bases and J by 2 bases, with 4 bases between the two germline ends. CDR3 region: CASSHGNYGYTF. Written as DNA, the CDR3 is TGTGCCAGCAGCCACGGGAACTATGGCTACACCTTC.

The V and J genes are TRBV11-3 and TRBJ2-7; 8 nucleotides agree with TRBD1. Germline CDR1 SGHNT, CDR2 YENEEA. The CDR3 consists of 15 residues. J gave up 0 bases and V 4 bases, and 5 bases lay outside the gene matches. This chain's CDR3 is CASSSGQGNSYEQYF. Written as DNA, the CDR3 is TGTGCCAGCAGCTCCGGACAGGGCAACTCCTACGAGCAGTACTTC.

Here the CDR3 reads CASSLKGADTQYF. In DNA, the CDR3 is TGTGCCAGCAGCTTAAAAGGAGCAGATACGCAGTATTTT. The chain carries TRBV7-9 and TRBJ2-3, with no clear D. Germline CDR1 reads SEHNR; CDR2 reads FQNEAQ (reference sequence). V gave up 2 bases and J gave up 4 bases, with 7 bases separating them. This CDR3 contains 13 residues. The variable domain in full, completed from reference TRBV7-9 and TRBJ2-3, reads DTGVSQNPRHKITKRGQNVTFRCDPISEHNRLYWYRQTLGQGPEFLTYFQNEAQLEKSRLLSDRFSAERPKGSFSTLEIQRTEQGDSAMYLCASSLKGADTQYFGPGTRLTVL.

The rearrangement links TRBV5-1 to TRBJ2-1, with 9 bases aligning to TRBD1. The V gene end was trimmed by 0 bases and the J gene end by 7 bases; junction bases not matched to a gene: 8. Germline assignment: CDR1 SGHRS and CDR2 YFSETQ. The CDR3 has 16 residues. The CDR3 DNA is TGCGCCAGCAGCTTGGAACGCGGGACAGGGCTTAATGAGCAGTTCTTC. Its translation: CASSLERGTGLNEQFF.

This clone was observed a handful of times. This chain links TRBV5-6 with TRBJ2-1; weak D call: TRBD2 (6 bases). CDR3 size: 16 residues. Germline lookup yields CDR1 SGHDT and CDR2 YYEEEE. V was pared by 4 bases and J by 7 bases, with 21 bases between. CDR3 coding DNA: TGTGCCAGCAGCCGACCCGCGGGACTCACTCTGAATGAGCAGTTCTTC. This encodes CASSRPAGLTLNEQFF.

Comment on this clone: A read error may produce the germline difference seen at one junction end. The chain links TRBV28 to TRBJ2-7; weak D call: TRBD2 (6 bases). The CDR3 extends over 13 amino acids. Germline V gene sequence: CDR1 MDHEN, CDR2 SYDVKM. The CDR3 is CASSSRRDRSSSF. CDR3 coding DNA: TGTGCCAGCAGCTCTCGGAGGGACCGCTCCTCATCCTTC. The full variable domain, in which reference TRBV28 and TRBJ2-7 provide the parts outside the CDR3, is DVKVTQSSRYLVKRTGEKVFLECVQDMDHENMFWYRQDPGLGLRLIYFSYDVKMKEKGDIPEGYSVSREKKERFSLILESASTNQTSMYLCASSSRRDRSSSFGPGTRLTVT.

As for this clone: The DNA is omitted, as the CDR3 cannot be located on it reliably, and the CDR3 follows TCRdb's listing. The chain links TRBV5-1 to TRBJ2-3; the table assigns TRBD2, which was not confirmed against the DNA. Germline CDR1 and CDR2: SGHRS and YFSETQ. Inclusive of both ends, the CDR3 amounts to 14 amino acids. The CDR3 spells CASSTSGDTDTQYF.

There are a few counts of this clone. The V and J genes are TRBV11-1 and TRBJ1-1; 7 bases are shared with TRBD1. V shed 3 bases and J 4 bases; nucleotides not matched to a gene: 2. Germline-derived CDR1 and CDR2 are SGHAT and FQDESV (reference sequence). The CDR3 length is 13 residues. The CDR3 coding sequence is TGTGCCAGCAGCTTTAGGGGGCTCACTGAAGCTTTCTTT. This sequence encodes CASSFRGLTEAFF.

The V gene is TRBV2, the J gene TRBJ2-3; tentatively, D is TRBD2 (6 bases). V was cut by 6 bases and J by 1 base, with 8 bases left in between. Germline V gene sequence: CDR1 SNHLY, CDR2 FYNNEI. CDR3 length equals 13 residues. CDR3 DNA sequence: TGTGCCAGCAGGGAGGGACGCACAGATACGCAGTATTTT. Translated, it gives CASREGRTDTQYF.

This clone was seen only a few times. The chain joins TRBV7-9 to TRBJ2-5, with 14 bases that match TRBD2. Germline V lookup: CDR1 SEHNR, CDR2 FQNEAQ (reference sequence). This CDR3 region has 18 residues. J gave up 2 bases and V 4 bases, and 9 bases lay outside the gene matches. The chain's CDR3 is CASSSTGTSGRVQETQYF. CDR3 bases: TGTGCCAGCAGCTCGACCGGGACTAGCGGGAGAGTACAAGAGACCCAGTACTTC.

The chain employs TRBV4-3 and TRBJ2-1, with 8 bases lining up with TRBD2. The CDR3 totals 14 residues. CDR1 is LGHNA, CDR2 YSLEER, per germline. Unmatched junction bases numbered 6, after V lost 3 bases and J lost 8 bases. The CDR3 DNA sequence: TGCGCCAGCAGCCACGGGCTAGCGGGTGATGAGCAGTTCTTC. Its protein product is CASSHGLAGDEQFF.

There are a few counts of this clone. The J gene is TRBJ2-7, the V gene TRBV5-6; D possibly corresponds to TRBD1 (6 bases). Deletions cut 3 bases from V and 6 bases from J, with 16 bases between. Germline V lookup: CDR1 SGHDT, CDR2 YYEEEE. CDR3 size: 14 residues. The CDR3 here is CASSWDTSSGEQYF. CDR3 coding DNA: TGTGCCAGCAGCTGGGACACTTCCTCTGGCGAGCAGTACTTC.

The rearrangement joins TRBV30 to TRBJ2-1; 10 bases fit TRBD2. The germline gives CDR1 GTSNPN, CDR2 SVGIG (reference sequence). V trimming: 5 bases; J trimming: 2 bases; junction bases outside the gene matches: 3. The CDR3 sequence is 14 residues long. The CDR3 DNA reads as TGTGCCTGGTCTAGCGGGAGTACCTACAATGAGCAGTTCTTC. It encodes CAWSSGSTYNEQFF.

V gene TRBV28 combines with J gene TRBJ1-1; TRBD1 aligns across 10 bases. Germline V gene sequence: CDR1 MDHEN, CDR2 SYDVKM. The J segment lost 5 bases and the V segment lost 7 bases, leaving 7 bases of the junction unmatched. The CDR3 runs to 14 residues. The CDR3 is CASTRQGAGTEAFF. Written as DNA, the CDR3 is TGTGCCAGCACCCGACAGGGGGCTGGAACTGAAGCTTTCTTT.

The CDR3 DNA is TGTGCCAGCAGGGACATGTCCTACGAGCAGTACTTC. It specifies CASRDMSYEQYF. V is TRBV6-5 and J is TRBJ2-5, with D possibly matching TRBD1 (5 bases). The tail of the sequence fits TRBJ2-7 better, so the J call may be wrong. The germline V gene has CDR1 MNHEY and CDR2 SVGAGI. The CDR3 runs to 12 residues.

The chain uses TRBV15 and TRBJ2-7; 11 bases line up with TRBD2. The germline V gene has CDR1 LNHNV and CDR2 YYDKDF (reference sequence). This CDR3 has 14 residues. Trimming at V came to 6 bases and at J to 3 bases, leaving 4 bases not matched to a gene. This chain's CDR3 is CATRTSGSGYEQYF. DNA for the CDR3: TGTGCCACCAGAACTAGCGGGAGCGGCTACGAGCAGTACTTC.

V and J are TRBV25-1 and TRBJ2-5; unclear D gene. CDR3 length: 13 residues. Trimming took 5 bases from V and 2 from J, leaving 9 bases between them. The germline CDR1 and CDR2 sequences are MGHDK and SYGVNS. This CDR3 reads CASSRHEQETQYF. CDR3 bases: TGTGCCAGCAGTCGACACGAACAAGAGACCCAGTACTTC.

The J gene is TRBJ2-1, the V gene TRBV30, with 7 bases lining up with TRBD2. CDR1 is GTSNPN, CDR2 SVGIG, per germline (reference sequence). V was clipped by 8 bases and J by 4 bases; unmatched bases: 11. The CDR3 runs to 14 residues. In nucleotides, the CDR3 is TGTGCCCTCCAGTGGGGGGGTTTGTACAATGAGCAGTTCTTC. Translated: CALQWGGLYNEQFF.

The V and J genes are TRBV7-9 and TRBJ2-7; TRBD1 matches 8 bases. CDR1 SEHNR and CDR2 FQNEAQ come from the germline V gene (reference sequence). This CDR3 spans 16 amino acids. With V trimmed by 5 bases and J by 0 bases, 9 bases remained unmatched. For the CDR3, the DNA is TGTGCCAGCAGCCCCAGGGGGCAGTGGAGCTCCTACGAGCAGTACTTC. It translates to CASSPRGQWSSYEQYF.

The V and J genes are TRBV28 and TRBJ2-5, with 8 bases matching TRBD2. The CDR3 extends over 13 amino acids. V gave up 5 bases and J gave up 5 bases; unmatched junction bases: 4. CDR1 and CDR2 from the germline V gene are MDHEN and SYDVKM. The CDR3 here is CASSVSGEETQYF. The CDR3 DNA reads as TGTGCCAGCAGTGTTAGCGGGGAGGAGACCCAGTACTTC.

The chain employs TRBV27 and TRBJ2-7; 9 bases fit TRBD2. Germline CDR1 is MNHEY and CDR2 is SMNVEV (reference sequence). The CDR3 has 14 residues. The V gene end was trimmed by 6 bases and the J gene end by 3 bases; junction bases not matched to a gene: 6. The CDR3 nucleotides are TGTGCCAGCAGACTGGGACTAGCTTACTACGAGCAGTACTTC. Translating it yields CASRLGLAYYEQYF.

This chain connects TRBV2 to TRBJ1-2; D gene unclear. CDR1 is SNHLY and CDR2 is FYNNEI in the germline V gene. Trimming pared 7 bases from V and 5 bases from J, leaving 8 bases between. The CDR3 covers 11 residues. The CDR3 nucleotides read TGTGCCAGCAAGAGCGCGTATGGCTACACCTTC. As protein: CASKSAYGYTF. The full variable domain, with the rest looked up from reference TRBV2 and TRBJ1-2, is EPEVTQTPSHQVTQMGQEVILRCVPISNHLYFYWYRQILGQKVEFLVSFYNNEISEKSEIFDDQFSVERPDGSNFTLKIRSTKLEDSAMYFCASKSAYGYTFGSGTRLTVV.

The V call is TRBV11-2, the J call TRBJ2-7; weak D call: TRBD1 (7 bases). The germline V gene encodes CDR1 SGHAT and CDR2 FQNNGV. The CDR3 extends over 14 amino acids. Deletions cut 3 bases from V and 3 bases from J, with 12 bases between. Here the CDR3 reads CASSFGGQYYEQYF. The CDR3 region has the DNA TGTGCCAGCAGCTTCGGGGGACAGTACTACGAGCAGTACTTC.